Listed here is a single TCR beta chain. Its matching antigen is unknown. This entry comes from a study of memory B cells and T cells in multiple sclerosis. General study findings and limits: Normalization was needed because clone-set size differences affected shared clonotype counts.

TCRdb's copy holds only in-frame clones and misses some; the assay was immunoSEQ multiplex PCR. The sample shows under 50,000 clones, 82% of them seen only once. CFSE-dim autoproliferating and CFSE-high non-proliferating T cells from unstimulated culture were sequenced separately. Pooled replicate wells came from around 5x10^7 CFSE-labeled PBMCs cultured around seven days without stimulus. PBMCs were labeled with around 0.5 uM CFSE and cultured without exogenous stimuli. Trimming removed 4 bases at V and 0 bases at J, with 16 bases between. Germline V gives CDR1 MGHRA, CDR2 YSYEKL. CDR3 length equals 17 residues.

Sample: PBMCs from blood kept in culture. This clonotype was obtained from a human donor with multiple sclerosis. This rearrangement joins TRBV4-1 to TRBJ2-4, with a tentative D call TRBD1 (6 bases). The CDR3 loop reads CASSLPTGPLAKNIQYF. DNA for the CDR3: TGCGCCAGCAGCCTCCCCACAGGGCCTTTAGCCAAAAACATTCAGTACTTC.